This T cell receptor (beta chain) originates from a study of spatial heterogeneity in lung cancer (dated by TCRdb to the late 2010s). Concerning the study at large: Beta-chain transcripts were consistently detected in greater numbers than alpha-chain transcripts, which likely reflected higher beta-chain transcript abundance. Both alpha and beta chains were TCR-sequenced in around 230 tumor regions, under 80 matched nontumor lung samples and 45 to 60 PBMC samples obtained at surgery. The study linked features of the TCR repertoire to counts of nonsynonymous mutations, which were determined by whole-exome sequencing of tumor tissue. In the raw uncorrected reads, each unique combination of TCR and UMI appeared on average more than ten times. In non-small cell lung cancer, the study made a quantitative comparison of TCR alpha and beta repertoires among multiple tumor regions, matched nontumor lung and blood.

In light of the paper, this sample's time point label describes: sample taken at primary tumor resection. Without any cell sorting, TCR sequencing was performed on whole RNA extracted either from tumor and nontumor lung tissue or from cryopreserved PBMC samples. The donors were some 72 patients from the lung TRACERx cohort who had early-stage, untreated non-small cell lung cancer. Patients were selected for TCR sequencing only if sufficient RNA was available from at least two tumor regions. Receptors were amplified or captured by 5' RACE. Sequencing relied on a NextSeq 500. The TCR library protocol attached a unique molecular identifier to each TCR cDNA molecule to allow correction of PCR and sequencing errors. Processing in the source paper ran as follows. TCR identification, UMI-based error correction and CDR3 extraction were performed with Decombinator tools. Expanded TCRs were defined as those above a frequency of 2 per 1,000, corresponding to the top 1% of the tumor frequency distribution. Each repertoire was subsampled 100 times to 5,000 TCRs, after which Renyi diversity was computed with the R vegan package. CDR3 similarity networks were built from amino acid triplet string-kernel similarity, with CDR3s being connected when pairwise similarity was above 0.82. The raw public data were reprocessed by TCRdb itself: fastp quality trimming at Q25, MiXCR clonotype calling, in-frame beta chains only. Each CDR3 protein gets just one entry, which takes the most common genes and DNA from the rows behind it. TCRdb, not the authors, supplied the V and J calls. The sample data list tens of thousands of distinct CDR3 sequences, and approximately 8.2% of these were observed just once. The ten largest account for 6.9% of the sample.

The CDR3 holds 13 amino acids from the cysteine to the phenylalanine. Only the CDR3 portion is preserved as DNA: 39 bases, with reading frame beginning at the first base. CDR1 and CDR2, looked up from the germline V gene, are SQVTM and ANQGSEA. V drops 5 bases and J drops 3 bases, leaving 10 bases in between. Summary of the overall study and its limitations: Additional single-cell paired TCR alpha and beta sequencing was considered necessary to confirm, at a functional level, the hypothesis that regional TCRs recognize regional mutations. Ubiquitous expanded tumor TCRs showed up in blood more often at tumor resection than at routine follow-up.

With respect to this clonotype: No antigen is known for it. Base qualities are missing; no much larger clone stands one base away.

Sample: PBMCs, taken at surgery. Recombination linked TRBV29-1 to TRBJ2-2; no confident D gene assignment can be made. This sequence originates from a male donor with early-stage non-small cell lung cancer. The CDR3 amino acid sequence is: CSVRYRDTGELFF. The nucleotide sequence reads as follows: TGCAGCGTTCGGTACAGAGACACCGGGGAGCTGTTTTTT.